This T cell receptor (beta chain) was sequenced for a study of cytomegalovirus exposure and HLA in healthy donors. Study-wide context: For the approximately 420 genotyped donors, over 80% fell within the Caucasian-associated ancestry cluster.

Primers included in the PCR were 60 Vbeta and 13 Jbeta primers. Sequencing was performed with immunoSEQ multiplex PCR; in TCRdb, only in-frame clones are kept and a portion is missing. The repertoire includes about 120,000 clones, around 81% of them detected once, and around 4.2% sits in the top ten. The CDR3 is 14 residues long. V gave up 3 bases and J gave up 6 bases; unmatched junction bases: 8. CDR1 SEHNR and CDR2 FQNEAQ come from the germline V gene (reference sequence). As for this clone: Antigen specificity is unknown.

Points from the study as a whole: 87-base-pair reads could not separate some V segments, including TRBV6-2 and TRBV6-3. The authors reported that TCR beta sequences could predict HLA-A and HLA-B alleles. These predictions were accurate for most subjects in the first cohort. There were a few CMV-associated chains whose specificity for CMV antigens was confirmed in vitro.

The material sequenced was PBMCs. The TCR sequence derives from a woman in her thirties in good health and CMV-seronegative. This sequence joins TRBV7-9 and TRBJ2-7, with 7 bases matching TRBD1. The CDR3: CASSFRDSPSEQYF. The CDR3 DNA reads TGTGCCAGCAGCTTCCGGGACAGCCCGAGCGAGCAGTACTTC.